A selection of T cell receptor beta chains follows, all from one sample in a study of T-cell memory formation after mild COVID-19. One entry per CDR3 protein results from TCRdb running MiXCR on the 5' RACE reads. This sample has about 430,000 distinct CDR3 sequences; 20% to 25% occur once, and the top ten carry roughly 8.7%. The sequencing input was PBMCs or a T cell subset sorted from them (not recorded which). The origin of the receptors is an adult woman who had mild COVID-19 (a few samples of this study predate the infection). Cell type and time point are not known. CDR3s include the opening cysteine and the closing phenylalanine or tryptophan.

j_call	v_call	cdr3_aa
TRBJ2-5	TRBV7-6	CASSAGPQETQYF
TRBJ2-7	TRBV4-2	CASSQEERTGYEQYF
TRBJ2-1	TRBV12-3/TRBV12-4	CASRGTPDRNNEQFF
TRBJ2-1	TRBV12-3/TRBV12-4	CASAVGSLYNEQFF
TRBJ2-5	TRBV24-1	CATSDPDRGETQYF
TRBJ2-3	TRBV5-1	CASSLAIDRRTDTQYF
TRBJ2-2	TRBV19	CAFTPSSGGETPMNTGELFF
TRBJ2-2	TRBV19	CASRLAGELFF
TRBJ2-7	TRBV7-9	CASSLDRLRYEQYF
TRBJ2-1	TRBV6-6	CASSYRGWDNEQFF
TRBJ2-3	TRBV24-1	CATSDLWQGTQYF
TRBJ1-5	TRBV24-1	CATSAAGRPDQPQHF
TRBJ2-2	TRBV20-1	CSARVYRGAGELFF
TRBJ1-1	TRBV4-1	CASSQGVRGAFF
TRBJ2-5	TRBV4-2	CASSPRTNGGETQYF
TRBJ2-1	TRBV29-1	CSVDLLGDSYNEQFF
TRBJ1-1	TRBV5-1	CASSWQYMNTEAFF
TRBJ2-2	TRBV12-3/TRBV12-4	CASSPPGPFMTGELFF
TRBJ2-7	TRBV18	CASSQGQGRYF
TRBJ2-1	TRBV4-3	CASSQAELARDEQFF
TRBJ2-5	TRBV5-1	CASSLVGDGQETQYF
TRBJ1-1	TRBV29-1	CSVPSGGSWNTEAFF
TRBJ1-3	TRBV18	CASSPDYSGNTIYF
TRBJ2-2	TRBV5-1	CASSLASQGTGELFF
TRBJ2-1	TRBV29-1	CSVEVGQLSYNEQFF
TRBJ2-7	TRBV20-1	CSARVTGSFYEQYF
TRBJ2-7	TRBV20-1	CSAIGLAGEYEQYF
TRBJ1-1	TRBV19	CASSIGRTMNTEAFF
TRBJ2-4	TRBV2	CASSEARENIQYF
TRBJ2-7	TRBV7-9	CASSLGQPPYEQYF
TRBJ1-2	TRBV12-3/TRBV12-4	CASSQTGYYGYTF
TRBJ1-1	TRBV6-6	CASSLVRGGWPEAFF
TRBJ1-6	TRBV5-1	CASSKSDSSSPLHF
TRBJ2-7	TRBV15	CATSRQKAYEQYF
TRBJ2-2	TRBV24-1	CATSETGVTGELFF
TRBJ2-7	TRBV20-1	CSRYTRTVSSYEQYF
TRBJ1-2	TRBV29-1	CSAQFLNYGYTF
TRBJ1-4	TRBV6-5	CASTSPRAGHEKLFF
TRBJ2-5	TRBV5-1	CASSLGWEREETQYF
TRBJ1-2	TRBV24-1	CATSDHTGPYGYTF
TRBJ1-2	TRBV7-6	CASSMRDRGRVDYGYTF
TRBJ2-1	TRBV5-1	CASSPNKYNEQFF
TRBJ2-1	TRBV4-2	CASSRLGTSDLNEQFF
TRBJ1-2	TRBV12-3/TRBV12-4	CASRRGTGNYGYTF
TRBJ2-7	TRBV5-1	CASRPSGFNEQYF
TRBJ1-1	TRBV24-1	CATSARSRTEAFF
TRBJ2-1	TRBV20-1	CSVPGLNEQFF
TRBJ2-3	TRBV5-1	CASSADRLDTQYF
TRBJ1-2	TRBV9	CASSVALTANYGYTF
TRBJ2-3	TRBV19	CASSRQLSSTDTQYF
TRBJ2-3	TRBV29-1	CSVADRGIADTQYF
TRBJ2-3	TRBV5-1	CASSPPSGGTDTQYF
TRBJ2-3	TRBV5-6	CASSLYGGTTDTQYF
TRBJ1-2	TRBV5-1	CASSPTQTGLNHGYTF
TRBJ2-7	TRBV29-1	CSVARLDLQEQYF